These T cell receptor beta chains were read from a single sample in a study of cytomegalovirus exposure and HLA in healthy donors. The data were produced by immunoSEQ multiplex PCR, yet TCRdb's version contains in-frame clones alone and is incomplete. The sample lists 90,000 to 120,000 clones; 70% to 80% were seen once. The sequenced sample consisted of PBMCs. The receptors here all came from a man between 18 and 35 years old in good health and CMV-seronegative. The CDR3 runs from the conserved cysteine through the conserved F or W. D genes are given only for firm matches. Size values are once, few and many counts, or a class for expanded clones, and some rows have none.

cdr3_aa cdr3_nt clone_size v_call d_call cdr3_length j_call
CASSLVVGDNQETQYF TGTGCCAGCAGTTTAGTCGTGGGGGACAACCAAGAGACCCAGTACTTC - TRBV28 - 16 TRBJ2-5
CATSSPRGLAGGAYNEQFF TGTGCCACCAGCAGTCCGCGGGGGCTAGCGGGGGGGGCCTACAATGAGCAGTTCTTC - TRBV15 TRBD2 19 TRBJ2-1
CASSSEDGYQPQHF TGTGCCAGTAGTTCGGAGGACGGGTATCAGCCCCAGCATTTT once TRBV19 - 14 TRBJ1-5
CSVTPGQINTEAFF TGCAGCGTTACACCGGGACAGATTAACACTGAAGCTTTCTTT - TRBV29-1 TRBD1 14 TRBJ1-1
CASSTDRAVEQYF TGTGCCAGCAGTACCGACAGGGCGGTCGAGCAGTACTTC - TRBV5-5 TRBD1 13 TRBJ2-7
CASSFPGGLETQYF TGTGCCAGCAGTTTTCCAGGGGGCCTAGAGACCCAGTACTTC - TRBV28 TRBD1 14 TRBJ2-5
CASSRGGEKLFF TGTGCCAGCAGCCGGGGCGGAGAAAAACTGTTTTTT - TRBV14 - 12 TRBJ1-4
CASSIKGAGELFF TGTGCCAGTAGTATAAAGGGAGCCGGGGAGCTGTTTTTT once TRBV19 - 13 TRBJ2-2
CASQPTPGQGAYEQYF TGTGCCAGTCAGCCCACCCCGGGACAGGGGGCTTACGAGCAGTACTTC - TRBV2 TRBD1 16 TRBJ2-7
CASSEPPGVTGELFF TGTGCCAGCAGTGAGCCTCCAGGGGTGACCGGGGAGCTGTTTTTT few TRBV6-1 - 15 TRBJ2-2
CASRARQGARNGYTF TGTGCCAGCAGGGCCCGGCAGGGGGCGCGGAATGGCTACACCTTC - TRBV28 TRBD1 15 TRBJ1-2
CAWSLEEGLAGANVLTF TGTGCCTGGAGCCTTGAGGAGGGGCTGGCCGGGGCCAACGTCCTGACTTTC - TRBV30 - 17 TRBJ2-6